This T cell receptor beta chain was captured by sequencing in a study of CD8+ T cells in alopecia areata. It was cDNA, reverse transcribed from extracted RNA, that served as the sequencing template. Clones were read by immunoSEQ multiplex PCR, and TCRdb kept only the in-frame ones, dropping some. The data show fewer than 250,000 clones, roughly two fifths seen once. V shed 7 bases and J shed 1 base, with 11 bases lying between them. There are 13 residues in the CDR3. Per the germline V gene, CDR1 is GTSNPN and CDR2 is SVGIG (reference sequence). This sample's treatment: oral pan-JAK inhibitor, 5-10 mg twice daily. Alopecia areata patients provided lesional scalp punch biopsies and peripheral blood.

This chain connects TRBV30 to TRBJ2-1; possible D gene TRBD1, 6 bases. The TCR sequence derives from a human donor with alopecia areata. Here the sequenced sample was CD4+ T cells sorted from blood, taken between weeks 30 and 35, from a patient treated with tofacitinib. The CDR3 sequence: CAFRTESYNEQFF. The CDR3 DNA reads as TGTGCCTTCCGGACAGAATCCTACAATGAGCAGTTCTTC.